The entry below gives a single TCR beta chain sequence along with its context. Its matching antigen is unknown. Germline lookup yields CDR1 MNHNS and CDR2 SASEGT. V was cut by 4 bases and J by 5 bases, with 18 bases left in between. The CDR3 extends over 16 amino acids. It was across several immunoSEQ plates that each subset's genomic DNA was evenly split. Repertoires were generated with immunoSEQ multiplex PCR, while TCRdb's copy carries only in-frame clones and drops some. The top ten clones hold more than 0.5% of a sample with more than 850,000 clones, about 84% of them seen once. The sample belongs to a study of shared clonotypes between healthy human individuals. Findings and caveats of the study: The low donor count limited represented genetic and exposure-history diversity. Rarefaction demonstrated incomplete sorted-subset sequencing despite large depth.

The chain employs TRBV6-1 and TRBJ1-5, with D possibly being TRBD1 (5 bases). This sequence was found in a man aged 18 to 29 in good health. Some clones in this sample may be carry-over from other donors' samples. Sequenced: memory CD4+ T cells from PBMCs. The sample's subset: CD45RA-negative fraction. CDR3 DNA sequence: TGTGCCAGCAGTGTAACCGGGACGGCAGTGTATCAGCCCCAGCATTTT. It specifies CASSVTGTAVYQPQHF.